The 29 T cell receptor beta chains reported below all come from one sample, sequenced in a study of breast tumors, draining lymph nodes, adjacent tissues. MiXCR, run by TCRdb on the multiplex PCR reads, gives a single entry per CDR3 protein. The table shows 200,000 to 300,000 distinct CDR3 sequences, with 30% occurring only once. Breast cancer patients provided tissue from their axillary draining lymph nodes. Input material: axillary lymph node tissue. These receptors were collected from a female donor with breast cancer. Some clones in this sample may be carry-over from other donors' samples.

This clonotype was counted ten times or more. J is TRBJ1-2 and V is TRBV5-8, with TRBD1 as a possible D gene (6 bases). V was cut by 4 bases and J by 3 bases, with 10 bases left in between. Looked up from germline, CDR1 is SGHTS and CDR2 is YDEGEE. The CDR3 is 13 residues long. CDR3 nucleotides: TGTGCCAGCAGCCCCCGGACAGACTATGGCTACACCTTC. Protein sequence: CASSPRTDYGYTF.

This clonotype was found many times. The rearrangement uses TRBV2 and TRBJ2-2; D perhaps matches TRBD2 (6 bases). The CDR3 loop spans 14 amino acids. Germline CDR1 and CDR2: SNHLY and FYNNEI. The V and J ends lost 7 bases and 0 bases respectively, with 9 bases between them. The CDR3 here is CASTGTANTGELFF. CDR3 bases: TGTGCCAGCACTGGGACTGCGAACACCGGGGAGCTGTTTTTT.

Concerning this clonotype itself: A much bigger clone sits one base away, suggesting this may be a read error. The chain uses TRBV6-6 and TRBJ2-7, with unresolved D. The CDR3 extends over 11 amino acids. The germline V and J ends were trimmed by 9 bases and 5 bases, with 11 bases remaining between them. CDR1 is MNHNY, CDR2 SVGAGI, per germline (reference sequence). Here the CDR3 reads CASRGPHEQYF. The CDR3 DNA reads as TGTGCCAGTCGAGGCCCTCACGAGCAGTACTTC.

The V call is TRBV4-2, the J call TRBJ1-5; D remains ambiguous. CDR3 length: 14 amino acids. Germline V gene data show CDR1 as LGHNA and CDR2 as YNFKEQ. V lost 0 bases and J 11 bases, leaving 14 bases between the germline ends. The CDR3 loop is CASSQEGSVGTQHF. The CDR3 nucleotides read TGTGCCAGCAGCCAAGAAGGCTCAGTTGGGACCCAGCATTTT.

This clonotype was seen many times. The chain links TRBV7-9 to TRBJ2-5; 7 bases fit TRBD1. Per germline, CDR1 SEHNR and CDR2 FQNEAQ (reference sequence). There are 15 residues in the CDR3. After removal of 5 bases from V and 3 bases from J, the junction contained 9 bases not matched to a gene. CDR3 residues: CASSVHRGSEETQYF. DNA of the CDR3: TGTGCCAGCAGCGTTCACAGGGGTAGCGAAGAGACCCAGTACTTC. Looking up the rest from reference TRBV7-9 and TRBJ2-5 gives the full variable domain: DTGVSQNPRHKITKRGQNVTFRCDPISEHNRLYWYRQTLGQGPEFLTYFQNEAQLEKSRLLSDRFSAERPKGSFSTLEIQRTEQGDSAMYLCASSVHRGSEETQYFGPGTRLLVL.

A single count supports this clonotype. CDR3 in amino acids: CASSRLAGDAEQFF. As DNA, the CDR3 is TGTGCCAGCAGTCGACTAGCGGGAGATGCTGAGCAGTTCTTC. The gene calls are TRBV7-8 and TRBJ2-1; 12 bases agree with TRBD2. This CDR3 is built from 14 residues. The V gene's germline CDR1 is SGHVS and CDR2 FQNEAQ. The junction had 6 bases not matched to a gene; V was cut back by 6 bases and J by 9 bases.

This clonotype was counted ten times or more. The rearrangement uses TRBV25-1 and TRBJ2-1; D uncertain. V was trimmed by 6 bases and J by 1 base, leaving 4 bases between them. This CDR3 is 12 amino acids long. Germline values: CDR1 MGHDK, CDR2 SYGVNS. In nucleotides, the CDR3 is TGTGCCAGCAGAGAGTCCTACAATGAGCAGTTCTTC. This gives the protein CASRESYNEQFF.

This clonotype was seen many times. This chain uses TRBV20-1 with TRBJ2-1; maybe TRBD2 (6 bases). The germline gives CDR1 DFQATT, CDR2 SNEGSKA (reference sequence). The CDR3 spans 14 residues. Trimming took off 6 bases at V and 4 bases at J, with 16 bases between the two ends. The CDR3 nucleotides are TGCAGTGCCAAGACTTTGGGGAGGTACAATGAGCAGTTCTTC. This encodes CSAKTLGRYNEQFF.

In regard to this clonotype: It may be a read error: a sequence one base away is much more abundant. This chain links TRBV5-5 with TRBJ2-7, with D possibly matching TRBD1 (5 bases). The germline CDR1 and CDR2 sequences are SGHKS and YYEKEE (reference sequence). The CDR3 spans 16 residues. V lost 0 bases to trimming and J lost 0 bases, with 13 bases between them. The DNA of the CDR3 is TGTGCCAGCAGCTTGGTAGGGGCCAGCATCTCCTACGAGCAGTACTTC. Its protein product is CASSLVGASISYEQYF.

This clonotype was picked up one time. A read error is possible here, since a much larger clone lies one base away. Here the CDR3 omits its conserved ending phenylalanine or tryptophan, so a read error is the likely source. The chain uses TRBV20-1 and TRBJ2-1, with 9 bases identical to TRBD2. There are 15 residues in the CDR3. The V segment lost 1 base and the J segment 10 bases; nucleotides outside the gene matches: 11. CDR1 is DFQATT, CDR2 SNEGSKA, per germline (reference sequence). CDR3 nucleotide sequence: TGCAGTGCTAGAGGGGAAGGCGGGAGGGCACAGGAGCAGTTCATC. Encoded protein: CSARGEGGRAQEQFI.

The genes are TRBV5-1 and TRBJ2-5; perhaps TRBD1 as D (5 bases). V lost 0 bases to trimming and J lost 5 bases, with 8 bases between them. The CDR3 sequence is 13 residues long. The germline CDR1 and CDR2 sequences are SGHRS and YFSETQ. The CDR3 region is CASSLEGAETQYF. CDR3 sequence (DNA): TGCGCCAGCAGCTTGGAAGGGGCGGAGACCCAGTACTTC.

The chain is built from TRBV20-1 and TRBJ1-1, with D possibly TRBD1 on 5 matching bases. CDR1 is DFQATT and CDR2 is SNEGSKA in the germline V gene (reference sequence). The CDR3 is 12 residues long. Trimming removed 6 bases from V and 4 bases from J, with 12 bases in between. The CDR3 spells CSAAGGSTEAFF. The CDR3 coding sequence is TGCAGTGCGGCGGGGGGTAGCACTGAAGCTTTCTTT.

Concerning this clonotype itself: It may be a read error: a sequence one base away is much more abundant. The chain couples TRBV5-1 to TRBJ2-7; TRBD2 matches at 9 bases. This CDR3 is built from 14 residues. Per germline, CDR1 SGHRS and CDR2 YFSETQ. With 3 bases clipped from V and 6 bases from J, the junction kept 7 bases outside the gene matches. The CDR3 DNA reads as TGCGCCAGCAGCTACGGACTAGCGCAGGGCGAGCAGTACTTC. As protein: CASSYGLAQGEQYF.

This clonotype was picked up many times. The V and J genes are TRBV29-1 and TRBJ2-3, with D unresolved. Per the germline V gene, CDR1 is SQVTM and CDR2 is ANQGSEA. This CDR3 is built from 11 residues. Trimming stripped 2 bases from V and 5 bases from J, with 5 bases between. CDR3 sequence (DNA): TGCAGCGTTGAAAAGCGAGATACGCAGTATTTT. Translated: CSVEKRDTQYF.

Turning to this clonotype: As the CDR3 is not closed by the conserved phenylalanine or tryptophan, this likely results from a read error. The chain recombines TRBV10-2 with TRBJ2-4, with 9 bases matching TRBD2. The germline V gene encodes CDR1 WSHSY and CDR2 SAAADI. This CDR3 is 15 amino acids long. V shed 7 bases and J 7 bases; nucleotides not matched to a gene: 11. The CDR3 DNA is TGCGCCAGCAATTCCGTAGCGGGAGTGGGGAACATTCAGTACCTC. This codes for CASNSVAGVGNIQYL.

This clonotype was counted at least ten times. V usage is TRBV7-8 and J usage is TRBJ2-3; D ambiguous. The CDR3 contains 15 residues. Germline CDR1 SGHVS, CDR2 FQNEAQ. V shed 1 base and J shed 2 bases, with 10 bases lying between them. The CDR3 DNA is TGTGCCAGCAGCTTAGGTAGCATTGACACAGATACGCAGTATTTT. Protein: CASSLGSIDTDTQYF.

On this clonotype itself: A much more abundant neighbour one base away suggests this may be a read error. The rearrangement joins TRBV5-6 to TRBJ2-1; 11 nucleotides agree with TRBD2. This CDR3 is 15 amino acids long. V was pared by 6 bases and J by 7 bases, with 9 bases of the junction left unmatched. Germline assignment: CDR1 SGHDT and CDR2 YYEEEE. The CDR3 DNA follows: TGTGCCAGCACCCGGAGACTAGCGGGACCTAATGAGCAGTTCTTC. Translation gives CASTRRLAGPNEQFF.

The chain couples TRBV28 to TRBJ1-5, with 8 nucleotides matching TRBD1. Germline V gene lookup returns CDR1 MDHEN and CDR2 SYDVKM. The CDR3 length is 19 residues. Unmatched junction bases numbered 18, after V lost 8 bases and J lost 0 bases. The CDR3 sequence is CASSTVDRVKTYSNQPQHF. CDR3 DNA: TGTGCCAGCTCCACCGTGGACAGGGTCAAAACGTATAGCAATCAGCCCCAGCATTTT.

This clonotype occurred once. A much more abundant neighbour one base away suggests this may be a read error. The chain has TRBV2 and TRBJ2-1; TRBD1 matches 9 bases. The J call is uncertain, as TRBJ2-7 better fits the DNA end. Germline V gene data show CDR1 as SNHLY and CDR2 as FYNNEI. This CDR3 spans 15 amino acids. The CDR3 sequence is CASSQNRGQNNEQYF. For the CDR3, the DNA is TGTGCCAGCAGCCAAAACAGGGGGCAGAACAATGAGCAGTACTTC.

This clonotype was found many times. This rearrangement joins TRBV11-3 to TRBJ1-3, with D possibly matching TRBD1 (6 bases). This CDR3 is built from 14 residues. V was pared by 6 bases and J by 4 bases, with 13 bases between. Looked up from germline, CDR1 is SGHNT and CDR2 is YENEEA. DNA for the CDR3: TGTGCCAGCAGACAACAGGGTCCCGGAAACACCATATATTTT. Protein: CASRQQGPGNTIYF.

This clonotype occurred a few times. The V and J genes are TRBV18 and TRBJ2-3; 8 bases are shared with TRBD2. The CDR3 is made up of 15 amino acids. CDR1 KGHSH and CDR2 LQKENI come from the germline V gene. V lost 8 bases to trimming and J lost 0 bases; unmatched junction nucleotides: 7. DNA for the CDR3: TGTGCCAGCCAGCCACTAGCGGTTAGCACAGATACGCAGTATTTT. Translating it yields CASQPLAVSTDTQYF.

The gene calls are TRBV29-1 and TRBJ1-1; possibly TRBD1 for D (5 bases). The germline CDR1 and CDR2 sequences are SQVTM and ANQGSEA. CDR3 size: 11 residues. V shed 5 bases and J shed 4 bases, with 8 bases lying between them. CDR3 DNA: TGCAGCGTTTCAGGGAGCACTGAAGCTTTCTTT. As protein: CSVSGSTEAFF. The variable domain in full, with the rest retrieved from reference TRBV29-1 and TRBJ1-1, is SAVISQKPSRDICQRGTSLTIQCQVDSQVTMMFWYRQQPGQSLTLIATANQGSEATYESGFVIDKFPISRPNLTFSTLTVSNMSPEDSSIYLCSVSGSTEAFFGQGTRLTVV.

CDR3 bases: TGCAGTGCCGATAGCGGGGCTTCCTACGAGCAGTACTTC. It encodes CSADSGASYEQYF. V usage is TRBV20-1 and J usage is TRBJ2-7; 8 bases fit TRBD2. The germline CDR1 and CDR2 sequences are DFQATT and SNEGSKA (reference sequence). Trimming at V came to 6 bases and at J to 1 base, leaving 5 bases not matched to a gene. CDR3 size: 13 residues.

The gene calls are TRBV12-3 or TRBV12-4 and TRBJ2-1, with 10 bases that match TRBD2. This CDR3 region has 16 residues. V lost 1 base to trimming and J lost 5 bases; unmatched junction nucleotides: 5. CDR3 residues: CASSLGGLAEDNEQFF. CDR3 DNA: TGTGCCAGCAGTTTAGGAGGACTAGCGGAAGACAATGAGCAGTTCTTC.

This chain connects TRBV10-3 to TRBJ1-2; D is unclear. CDR1 is ENHRY, CDR2 SYGVKD, per germline. The CDR3 contains 10 residues. V lost 2 bases to trimming and J lost 8 bases, with 3 bases between them. CDR3 DNA sequence: TGTGCCATCAGTGAGCTGGGCTACACCTTC. It yields the protein CAISELGYTF.

V gene TRBV11-3 combines with J gene TRBJ1-2, with D possibly TRBD1 on 5 matching bases. V lost 5 bases and J lost 6, with 19 bases in between. The CDR3 has 15 amino acids. From germline, CDR1 is SGHNT and CDR2 YENEEA. CDR3 DNA: TGTGCCAGCAGCCCGAAGACAGTTCTAGGGAATGGCTACACCTTC. Amino acid sequence: CASSPKTVLGNGYTF.

This clonotype showed up many times. The chain carries TRBV9 and TRBJ1-3; weak D call: TRBD1 (5 bases). The V end was cut by 0 bases, the J end by 3 bases, with 7 bases between. The CDR3 is 14 amino acids. The germline V gene encodes CDR1 SGDLS and CDR2 YYNGEE. In nucleotides, the CDR3 is TGTGCCAGCAGCGTAGGGGACCGTGGAAACACCATATATTTT. Residues: CASSVGDRGNTIYF.

This clonotype came up many times. V usage is TRBV12-3 or TRBV12-4 and J usage is TRBJ2-7, with TRBD2 matching over 11 bases. This CDR3 has 14 residues. The V gene end was trimmed by 5 bases and the J gene end by 6 bases; junction bases not matched to a gene: 6. CDR3 sequence (DNA): TGTGCCAGCAGTCTTATAGCGGGAGGGCCCGAGCAGTACTTC. It codes for CASSLIAGGPEQYF.

This chain uses TRBV5-5 with TRBJ2-5; D uncertain. Germline values: CDR1 SGHKS, CDR2 YYEKEE (reference sequence). V lost 4 bases and J 3 bases, leaving 16 bases between the germline ends. The CDR3 totals 15 residues. The CDR3 nucleotides read TGTGCCAGCAGCCAAGAAGTCGCCACGAAAGAGACCCAGTACTTC. Protein product: CASSQEVATKETQYF.